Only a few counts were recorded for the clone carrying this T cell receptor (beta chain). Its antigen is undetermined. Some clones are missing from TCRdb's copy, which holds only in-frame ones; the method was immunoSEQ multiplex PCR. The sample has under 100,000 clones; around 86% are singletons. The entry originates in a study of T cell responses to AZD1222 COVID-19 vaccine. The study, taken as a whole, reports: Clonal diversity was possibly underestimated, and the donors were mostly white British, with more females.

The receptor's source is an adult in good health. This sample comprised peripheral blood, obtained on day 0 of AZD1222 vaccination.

The CDR3 DNA reads TGTGCCAGCAAAAGGGCTTCCGGGGAGCTGTTTTTT. Its translation is CASKRASGELFF. The chain combines TRBV2 with TRBJ2-2; D remains ambiguous. With 7 bases removed from V and 6 bases from J, the gap between germline ends came to 9 bases. Germline V lookup: CDR1 SNHLY, CDR2 FYNNEI. This CDR3 is 12 amino acids long.